These 4 T cell receptor beta chains were all obtained from the same sample, sequenced in a study of cytomegalovirus exposure and HLA in healthy donors. The primer mix had 60 Vbeta and 13 Jbeta primers. Method: immunoSEQ multiplex PCR; TCRdb's copy keeps in-frame clones and lacks some. Altogether under 150,000 clones are present, roughly 85% being singletons, with the ten largest covering around 1.7%. Sequenced material: PBMCs. These receptor sequences come from a woman between 25 and 40 years old in good health and CMV-seronegative.

The chain combines TRBV19 with TRBJ2-7; D may be TRBD2 (6 bases). Between the trimmed V and J ends, which lost 3 bases and 0 bases, there was a span of 15 bases. The CDR3 has 16 residues. Looked up from germline, CDR1 is LNHDA and CDR2 is SQIVND (reference sequence). The CDR3 DNA is TGTGCCAGTAGTATTAGTCAGGGAGGCTACTCCTACGAGCAGTACTTC. Translated, it gives CASSISQGGYSYEQYF.

The chain combines TRBV5-1 with TRBJ2-2, with TRBD2 matching over 8 bases. This CDR3 region has 15 residues. Germline V gene sequence: CDR1 SGHRS, CDR2 YFSETQ. The V segment lost 2 bases and the J segment 5 bases; nucleotides outside the gene matches: 5. CDR3 protein: CASSFRSGGTGELFF. CDR3 sequence (DNA): TGCGCCAGCAGCTTTCGGAGCGGGGGAACCGGGGAGCTGTTTTTT.

The chain carries TRBV5-1 and TRBJ1-1; possible D gene TRBD1, 6 bases. The CDR3 is 13 residues long. Germline V gene data show CDR1 as SGHRS and CDR2 as YFSETQ. The ends were cut back, 7 bases at V and 1 base at J, with 11 bases in the middle. The CDR3 here is CASRQEPNTEAFF. The DNA for the CDR3 is TGCGCCAGCCGACAGGAGCCGAACACTGAAGCTTTCTTT.

The chain is built from TRBV7-6 and TRBJ2-7; tentatively, D is TRBD2 (6 bases). The CDR3 has 16 residues. Trimming left V 5 bases short and J 0 bases short, with 17 bases between. Germline V gene lookup returns CDR1 SGHVS and CDR2 FNYEAQ. CDR3 in DNA: TGTGCCAGCAGCCCTGGGACGGGGGAGAACTCCTACGAGCAGTACTTC. Translating it yields CASSPGTGENSYEQYF.